This paragraph reports one T cell receptor beta chain. Other DNA sequences in this sample translate to the same CDR3. The sample comes from a study of cytomegalovirus exposure and HLA in healthy donors. Germline V lookup: CDR1 SGHTA, CDR2 FQGNSA. V was shortened by 1 base and J by 1 base, with 8 bases between the two germline ends. The CDR3 has 15 residues. PCR employed 60 Vbeta and 13 Jbeta primers. The protocol was immunoSEQ multiplex PCR, while the TCRdb copy is restricted to in-frame clones and leaves out a portion. The sample consists of around 150,000 clones, about 75% of them appearing once. The chain combines TRBV7-2 with TRBJ2-1; D may be TRBD2 (6 bases). The sequenced sample was PBMCs. The receptor was derived from a male donor in good health and CMV-seronegative. The CDR3 reads CASSLDGSSYNEQFF. CDR3 DNA sequence: TGTGCCAGCAGCTTAGACGGGAGTTCCTACAATGAGCAGTTCTTC.